This TCR beta chain emerged from a study of identical twins. CDR3 length: 15 amino acids. The germline gives CDR1 MDHEN, CDR2 SYDVKM. V lost 6 bases to trimming and J lost 7 bases; unmatched junction nucleotides: 8. TCRdb reprocessed the 5' RACE reads via MiXCR and lists one record per CDR3 protein. The sample consists of roughly 710,000 distinct CDR3 sequences, 6.1% of them appearing once. The sample comprised naive T cells sorted from blood. The TCR originated in a man aged 18 to 29 in good health. V usage is TRBV28 and J usage is TRBJ2-2; 10 positions agree with TRBD1. The chain's CDR3 is CASRTGTGVDGELFF. CDR3 DNA sequence: TGTGCCAGCAGGACCGGGACAGGGGTAGACGGGGAGCTGTTTTTT.